This entry concerns a single TCR beta chain. The antigen is undetermined. The entry originates in a study of regulatory T cells in long-lasting Graves disease. Notes on the study in general: TCR diversity in persistent Graves' patients was below that of newly diagnosed ones. It was in persistent disease that TRBV28, TRBJ1-2 and TRBJ2-5 were favored. It was peripheral blood alone, not thyroid tissue, that was studied.

Noted time point: newly diagnosed GD, antithyroid drugs for less than 3 months. PBMC-derived RNA was used for the TCR library. CDR1 and CDR2 (germline): WSHSY, SAAADI. CDR3 length: 12 amino acids. Trimming stripped 3 bases from V and 9 bases from J, with 9 bases between. Arm-PCR with iRepertoire HTBI primers amplified the CDR3 regions for these TCR beta libraries. TCRdb independently ran MiXCR on the multiplex PCR reads; one entry per CDR3 protein. The top ten clones hold around 13% of a sample with about 240,000 distinct CDR3 sequences, over 20% of them seen once. This receptor was obtained from a female donor with Graves disease. This specimen was peripheral blood mononuclear cells (PBMCs), taken at new diagnosis, from a patient treated with antithyroid drugs. The V and J genes are TRBV10-2 and TRBJ1-5, with D unclear. Here the CDR3 DNA reads TGCGCCAGCAGTGACAGCTCGTGGCCCCAGCATTTT. Its protein product is CASSDSSWPQHF.